This T cell receptor (beta chain) originates from a study of T cell repertoires in cytomegalovirus infection (dated by TCRdb to 2018 to 2020). Background for the entire study: The peptide stimulations were aimed at well-studied HLA-B-restricted epitopes as well as recently identified HLA-C-restricted CMV epitopes, whose presentation resists viral immunomodulation. Donor HLA type was relevant to the analysis, because carriage of CMV infection together with the matching HLA type was indicated by public TCR beta signatures.

The germline V gene gives CDR1 as SGHVT and CDR2 as SQSDAQ. Trimming takes 3 bases off V and 3 bases off J; junction bases not matched to a gene: 8. The CDR3, cysteine through phenylalanine, is 17 amino acids long. Solely the CDR3 DNA is kept, with 51 bases framed from the first base. About this clonotype itself: Its binding antigen is unknown. Base qualities are not at hand, and no much larger clone is one base apart.

Sequencing was performed on an Illumina HiSeq 1500. TCRdb reworked the public reads: Q25 trimming with fastp, MiXCR clone assembly, productive beta chains retained. When rows share a CDR3 protein, they turn into one entry using the most common DNA and genes. The sample table lists tens of thousands of distinct CDR3 sequences, approximately 24% of them with a count of one. The ten largest make up around 50% of the sample. On the study overall, not on this receptor specifically: The ex vivo response was dominated by HLA-C-restricted CMV-specific TCR beta clonotypes, and the single most frequent clonotype in two of eight donors was supplied by these HLA-C-restricted clonotypes. In both this cohort and an independent cohort of under 450 donors, the cumulative frequency of public TCR beta family members distinguished carriers of CMV infection plus the relevant HLA type.

In the paper's terms, the treatment or condition label means: in vitro stimulation with specific CMV peptide epitopes to enrich CMV-specific T cells. Sequencing used CD8+ T cells from cultured PBMCs, obtained from culture after CMV antigen stimulation. The rearrangement joined TRBV7-4 to TRBJ1-4, with TRBD1 identical over 9 junction bases. This clonotype originated in a human donor in good health (CMV status not recorded). Some clones in this sample may be carry-over from other donors' samples. The CDR3 is CASSLATGGMANEKLFF. The sequenced DNA is TGTGCCAGCAGCTTGGCAACAGGGGGCATGGCTAATGAAAAACTGTTTTTT.